This T cell receptor (beta chain) came from a study of T cells after yellow fever vaccination (dated by TCRdb to about 2019). Background on the whole study: The SMART-Seq v4 Ultra Low Input RNA kit was used to prepare libraries from fractions with low cell numbers. To track T-cell clones before and after primary and booster YFV17D yellow fever vaccination, bulk TCR alpha and beta repertoires were sequenced longitudinally. Blood was drawn at multiple timepoints before and after primary and secondary immunization, with bulk PBMC replicates and cell subsets isolated. Two healthy male donors made up the cohort, one aged 18 to 29 years and the other aged 30 to 40 years. On the study overall, not on this receptor specifically: After the booster, most clones that had expanded after primary vaccination were detected again (about 95% of CD4 and over 75% of CD8), suggesting broad maintenance of memory. Computational filtering was required because FACS-sorted repertoires could contain abundant contaminating clonotypes from the bulk population. A small share of clonotypes occurred in both CD4 and CD8 compartments, likely arising from convergent recombination. Compared with the primary T-cell response, the secondary T-cell response was weaker but faster, peaking on day 5 rather than day 15. The study included only a couple of donors, which limits how far the findings can be generalized.

TCRdb names Illumina NovaSeq 6000 as the instrument used. TCR cDNA was made using 5'RACE template switching, a step that added a universal primer site and unique molecular identifiers. Priming of cDNA synthesis was performed from both the TCR alpha and TCR beta constant segments. Two PCR steps were used to amplify libraries, with sample barcodes and sequencing adapters being added in the second step. Sequencing of the libraries was done on either Illumina HiSeq 2500 (2x100 bp) or NovaSeq (2x150 bp). In the source study's methods: Reads were demultiplexed and collapsed into UMI consensus sequences with MIGEC, and V(D)J alignment was performed with MiXCR. Vaccine-responding clonotypes were defined with edgeR using replicate PBMC samples, requiring FDR below 0.01 and a log2 fold change above 5 up to day 15. Each bulk clonotype was labeled CD4 or CD8 based on which sequenced repertoire, CD4 or CD8, contained the clonotype at higher abundance. TCRdb reanalyzed the raw reads on its own, using fastp at Q25 for trimming and MiXCR for clone calling, and kept in-frame beta chains. Rows merge per CDR3 protein into single entries with the most common DNA and genes. These V and J calls rely on TCRdb rather than the paper's analysis. For this sample the table gives fewer than 350,000 distinct CDR3 sequences, of which 3.5% to 5% were detected only once. The ten most abundant clones make up just under 20% of the sample.

Interpreted using the paper, the treatment or condition label stands for: live attenuated yellow fever vaccine strain. Two biological replicates of bulk PBMCs were collected at each blood-draw timepoint. PBMCs were isolated from peripheral blood using a standard Ficoll-Paque protocol. RNA was extracted with TriZol from bulk PBMCs, CD4 and CD8 fractions, and dextramer-positive and dextramer-negative fractions. This clonotype was found many times. Its binding antigen is unknown. No clone much larger than this one lies a single base away; base qualities are absent. The source is a man in his late teens or twenties who received the YFV17D yellow fever vaccine. The specimen comprised PBMCs, sampled 15 days after the yellow fever booster vaccination.

The nucleotide sequence reads TGCAGCGCAGAGGGAGCAGATACGCAGTATTTT. Translation gives CSAEGADTQYF. The rearrangement joined TRBV29-1 to TRBJ2-3; possibly the D gene is TRBD2, per 5 matching bases. Deletion took 7 bases off V and 4 bases off J, with a span of 9 bases between the germline ends. The CDR3, from cysteine to phenylalanine, totals 11 residues. CDR3 DNA only is kept here, 33 bases in frame from base 1. CDR1 and CDR2 (SQVTM, ANQGSEA) derive from the germline V gene.